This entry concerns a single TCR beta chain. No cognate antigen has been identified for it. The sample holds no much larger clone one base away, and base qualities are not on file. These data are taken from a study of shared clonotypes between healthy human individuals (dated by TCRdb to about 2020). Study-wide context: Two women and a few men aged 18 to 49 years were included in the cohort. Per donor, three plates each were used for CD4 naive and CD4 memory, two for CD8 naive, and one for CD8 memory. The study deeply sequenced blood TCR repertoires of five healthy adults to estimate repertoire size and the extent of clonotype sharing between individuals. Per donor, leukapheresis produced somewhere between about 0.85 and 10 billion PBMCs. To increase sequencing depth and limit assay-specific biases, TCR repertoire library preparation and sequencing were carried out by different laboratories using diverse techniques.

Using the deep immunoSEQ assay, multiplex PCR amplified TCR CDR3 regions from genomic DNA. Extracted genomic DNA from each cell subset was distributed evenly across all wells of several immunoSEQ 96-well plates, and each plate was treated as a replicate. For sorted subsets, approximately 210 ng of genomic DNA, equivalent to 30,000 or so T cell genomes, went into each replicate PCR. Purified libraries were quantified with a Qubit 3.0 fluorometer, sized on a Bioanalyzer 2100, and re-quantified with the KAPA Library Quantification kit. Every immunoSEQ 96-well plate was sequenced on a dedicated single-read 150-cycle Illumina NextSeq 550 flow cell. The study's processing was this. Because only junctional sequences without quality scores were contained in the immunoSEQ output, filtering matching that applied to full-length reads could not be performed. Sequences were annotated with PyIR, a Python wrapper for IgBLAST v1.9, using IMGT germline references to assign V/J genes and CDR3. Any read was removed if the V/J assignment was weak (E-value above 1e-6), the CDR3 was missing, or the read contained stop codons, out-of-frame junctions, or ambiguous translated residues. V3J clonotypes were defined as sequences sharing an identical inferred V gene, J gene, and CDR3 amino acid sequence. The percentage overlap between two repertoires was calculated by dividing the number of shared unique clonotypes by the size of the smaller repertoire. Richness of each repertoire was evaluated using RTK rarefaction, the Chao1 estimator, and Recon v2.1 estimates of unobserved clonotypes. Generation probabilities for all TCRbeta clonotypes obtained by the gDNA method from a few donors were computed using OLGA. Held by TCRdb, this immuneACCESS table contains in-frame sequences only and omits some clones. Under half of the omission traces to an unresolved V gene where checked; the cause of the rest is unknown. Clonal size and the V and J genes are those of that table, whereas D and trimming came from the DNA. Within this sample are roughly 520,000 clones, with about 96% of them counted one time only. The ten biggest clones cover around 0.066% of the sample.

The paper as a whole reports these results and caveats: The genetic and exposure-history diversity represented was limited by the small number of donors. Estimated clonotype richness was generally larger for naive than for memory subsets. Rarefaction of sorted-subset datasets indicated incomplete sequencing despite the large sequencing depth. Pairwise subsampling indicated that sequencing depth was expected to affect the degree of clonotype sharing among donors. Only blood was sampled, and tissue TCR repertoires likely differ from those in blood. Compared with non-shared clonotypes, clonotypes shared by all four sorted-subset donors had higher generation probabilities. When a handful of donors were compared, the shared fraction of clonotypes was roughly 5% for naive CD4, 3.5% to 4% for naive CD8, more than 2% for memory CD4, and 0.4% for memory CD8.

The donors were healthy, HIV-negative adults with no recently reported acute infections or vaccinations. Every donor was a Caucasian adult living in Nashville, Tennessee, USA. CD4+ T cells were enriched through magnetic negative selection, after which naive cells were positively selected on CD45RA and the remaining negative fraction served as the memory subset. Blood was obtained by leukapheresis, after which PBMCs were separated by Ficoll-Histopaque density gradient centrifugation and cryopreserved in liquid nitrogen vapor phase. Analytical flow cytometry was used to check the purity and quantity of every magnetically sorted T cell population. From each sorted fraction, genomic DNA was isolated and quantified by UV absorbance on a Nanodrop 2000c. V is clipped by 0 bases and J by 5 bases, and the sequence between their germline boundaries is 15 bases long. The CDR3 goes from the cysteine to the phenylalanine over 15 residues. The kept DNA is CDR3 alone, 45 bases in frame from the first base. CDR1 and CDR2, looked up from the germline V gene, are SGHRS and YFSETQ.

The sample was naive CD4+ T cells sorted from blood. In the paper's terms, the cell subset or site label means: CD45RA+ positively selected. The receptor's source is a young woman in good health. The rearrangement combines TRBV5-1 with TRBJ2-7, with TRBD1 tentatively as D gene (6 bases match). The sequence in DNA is TGCGCCAGCAGCTTGGCCCGGCAGGGGTTGGACGAGCAGTACTTC. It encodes CASSLARQGLDEQYF.